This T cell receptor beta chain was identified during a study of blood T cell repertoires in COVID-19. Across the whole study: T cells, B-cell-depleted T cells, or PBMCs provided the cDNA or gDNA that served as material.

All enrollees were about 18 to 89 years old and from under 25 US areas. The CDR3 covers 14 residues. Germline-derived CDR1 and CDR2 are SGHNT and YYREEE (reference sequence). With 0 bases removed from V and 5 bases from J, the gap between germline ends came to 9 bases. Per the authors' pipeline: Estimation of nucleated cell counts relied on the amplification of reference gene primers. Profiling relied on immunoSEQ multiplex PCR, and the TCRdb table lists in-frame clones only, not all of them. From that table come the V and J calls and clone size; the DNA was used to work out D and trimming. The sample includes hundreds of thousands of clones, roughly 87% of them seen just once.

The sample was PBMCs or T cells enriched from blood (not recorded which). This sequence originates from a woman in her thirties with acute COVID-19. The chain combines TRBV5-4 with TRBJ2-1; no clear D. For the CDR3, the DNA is TGTGCCAGCAGCTTGGTCGCGCGAGACAATGAGCAGTTCTTC. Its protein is CASSLVARDNEQFF.